These 21 T cell receptor beta chains came from one sample sequenced in a study of blood T cell repertoires in COVID-19. The method was immunoSEQ multiplex PCR; TCRdb's version includes in-frame clones alone and lacks a portion of them. This sample carries under 200,000 clones, about four fifths of them seen once, and the ten largest clones take 6.5%. Sequenced sample: peripheral blood. The receptors derive from a man between 70 and 80 years old with active or convalescent COVID-19.

The J gene is TRBJ1-1, the V gene TRBV6-5; 7 nucleotides align to TRBD1. Germline trimming cut 5 bases from V and 11 bases from J; bases unmatched to any gene: 17. CDR3 size: 15 residues. Germline CDR1 MNHEY, CDR2 SVGAGI. The CDR3 is CASSPQGQLPLNAFF. In DNA form, the CDR3 reads TGTGCCAGCAGTCCCCAGGGACAGCTACCTCTGAATGCTTTCTTT.

The chain uses TRBV6-6 and TRBJ1-5; D ambiguous. Per the germline V gene, CDR1 is MNHNY and CDR2 is SVGAGI (reference sequence). With 5 bases removed from V and 3 bases from J, the gap between germline ends came to 20 bases. CDR3 length: 17 residues. The CDR3, as DNA: TGTGCCAGCAGTCCGACGACACTTGGCCGCAACAATCAGCCCCAGCATTTT. Translating it yields CASSPTTLGRNNQPQHF.

V usage is TRBV7-6 and J usage is TRBJ2-3, with TRBD2 matching over 14 bases. The CDR3 has 16 amino acids. J was trimmed by 5 bases and V by 3 bases; bases with no gene match: 4. CDR1 SGHVS and CDR2 FNYEAQ come from the germline V gene. This chain's CDR3 is CASSFRLAGGGDTQYF. In DNA, the CDR3 is TGTGCCAGCAGCTTTCGACTAGCGGGGGGGGGAGATACGCAGTATTTT.

V is TRBV15 and J is TRBJ1-5; a weak D match, TRBD1 (6 bases). Trimming removed 3 bases at V and 7 bases at J, with 13 bases between. The CDR3 spans 14 residues. Germline values: CDR1 LNHNV, CDR2 YYDKDF (reference sequence). CDR3: CATSSRGDIQPQHF. The CDR3 DNA is TGTGCCACCAGCAGCCGGGGGGACATCCAGCCCCAGCATTTT.

This chain uses TRBV19 with TRBJ2-1; 12 bases line up with TRBD2. The germline CDR1 and CDR2 sequences are LNHDA and SQIVND (reference sequence). The length of the CDR3 is 16 residues. The V segment lost 6 bases and the J segment 3 bases; nucleotides outside the gene matches: 6. The CDR3 DNA follows: TGTGCCAGTAGCTCCTTGACTAGCGGGAGCTACAATGAGCAGTTCTTC. Protein: CASSSLTSGSYNEQFF.

This clone was recorded only once. This chain joins TRBV28 and TRBJ1-1; TRBD1 matches 10 bases. The CDR3 has 16 residues. Germline V gene lookup returns CDR1 MDHEN and CDR2 SYDVKM. With V trimmed by 3 bases and J by 5 bases, 9 bases remained unmatched. Written as DNA, the CDR3 is TGTGCCAGCAGTTTTAGGCCTGGACAGGGGGAAACTGAAGCTTTCTTT. It codes for CASSFRPGQGETEAFF.

This rearrangement joins TRBV3-1 (or the pseudogene TRBV3-2) to TRBJ2-7; weak D call: TRBD2 (6 bases). Germline assignment: CDR1 LGHDT and CDR2 YNNKEL (reference sequence). The CDR3 is 11 amino acids. Trimming pared 0 bases from V and 9 bases from J, leaving 6 bases between. The DNA for the CDR3 is TGTGCCAGCAGCCAAGAGGGGGGGCAGTACTTC. Translated, it gives CASSQEGGQYF.

This clone appeared a few times. This chain uses TRBV6-5 with TRBJ2-1, with D unclear. The CDR3 runs to 14 residues. Germline CDR1 reads MNHEY; CDR2 reads SVGAGI. Deletions cut 6 bases from V and 8 bases from J, with 17 bases between. The CDR3 DNA follows: TGTGCCAGCAGCCCCAGACCCGGAAGCGATGAGCAGTTCTTC. Its translation: CASSPRPGSDEQFF.

The J gene is TRBJ2-2, the V gene TRBV11-2, with D perhaps TRBD1 (6 bases). V was trimmed by 7 bases and J by 2 bases, leaving 14 bases between them. In germline, CDR1 is SGHAT, CDR2 FQNNGV. This CDR3 comprises 15 residues. CDR3 residues: CASIPGTYNTGELFF. CDR3 DNA sequence: TGTGCCAGCATCCCGGGGACATACAACACCGGGGAGCTGTTTTTT.

The chain is built from TRBV9 and TRBJ2-1; D unresolved. The CDR3 covers 11 residues. Between the trimmed V and J ends, which lost 3 bases and 7 bases, there was a span of 5 bases. CDR1 is SGDLS and CDR2 is YYNGEE in the germline V gene. CDR3 DNA: TGTGCCAGCAGCGGCAGGAATGAGCAGTTCTTC. Translation gives CASSGRNEQFF.

The V and J genes are TRBV21-1 and TRBJ1-4; the D call in the table, TRBD1, was not verified against the DNA. TRBV21-1 constitutes a pseudogene. The CDR3 covers 18 residues. The CDR3 sequence: CASSKTAGQGARNEKLFF. The CDR3 DNA sequence: TGTGCCAGCAGCAAAACCGCGGGACAGGGGGCAAGAAATGAAAAACTGTTTTTT.

The genes are TRBV2 and TRBJ2-1; 9 bases are a match to TRBD1. Germline V CDR1 and CDR2: SNHLY, FYNNEI. This CDR3 contains 14 residues. The V gene end was trimmed by 3 bases and the J gene end by 9 bases; junction bases not matched to a gene: 6. In DNA, the CDR3 is TGTGCCAGCAGTGACCGGACAGGGGAAGGTGAGCAGTTCTTC. This encodes CASSDRTGEGEQFF. Combining the CDR3 with reference TRBV2 and TRBJ2-1 gives the whole variable domain EPEVTQTPSHQVTQMGQEVILRCVPISNHLYFYWYRQILGQKVEFLVSFYNNEISEKSEIFDDQFSVERPDGSNFTLKIRSTKLEDSAMYFCASSDRTGEGEQFFGPGTRLTVL.

This clone was seen only once. The genes are TRBV4-2 and TRBJ1-4; 7 nucleotides line up with TRBD1. The CDR3 sequence is 18 residues long. V trimming: 4 bases; J trimming: 0 bases; junction bases outside the gene matches: 11. The germline V gene has CDR1 LGHNA and CDR2 YNFKEQ. The CDR3 DNA reads TGTGCCAGCAGCCGCAGATTTGCGGACAGGTCAACTAATGAAAAACTGTTTTTT. Encoded protein: CASSRRFADRSTNEKLFF.

The V call is TRBV7-2, the J call TRBJ1-1; the D gene is possibly TRBD1 (6 bases). This CDR3 region has 14 residues. The V gene's germline CDR1 is SGHTA and CDR2 FQGNSA. V lost 3 bases and J lost 3, with 11 bases in between. This CDR3 is CASSFDQGYTEAFF. The CDR3 nucleotides read TGTGCCAGCAGCTTCGATCAGGGGTACACTGAAGCTTTCTTT.

This chain links TRBV6-6 with TRBJ1-2, with D tentatively TRBD1 (6 bases). The V end was cut by 4 bases, the J end by 4 bases, with 13 bases between. The CDR3 sequence is 14 residues long. Germline assignment: CDR1 MNHNY and CDR2 SVGAGI (reference sequence). The CDR3 DNA is TGTGCCAGCAGTTTTTCAGGGGTTCTCTATGGCTACACCTTC. Protein sequence: CASSFSGVLYGYTF.

The gene calls are TRBV6-5 and TRBJ2-1; D is perhaps TRBD2 (5 bases). The CDR3 runs 15 residues. The germline V and J ends were trimmed by 4 bases and 4 bases, with 14 bases remaining between them. Germline V gene data show CDR1 as MNHEY and CDR2 as SVGAGI. As DNA, the CDR3 is TGTGCCAGCAGTTTGACTACCGACTGGTACAATGAGCAGTTCTTC. As protein: CASSLTTDWYNEQFF.

As regards this clone: Other DNA sequences of this sample code for an identical CDR3. This chain uses TRBV30 with TRBJ1-1, with D possibly being TRBD1 (5 bases). Germline values: CDR1 GTSNPN, CDR2 SVGIG (reference sequence). The CDR3 consists of 14 residues. Trimming removed 2 bases from V and 3 bases from J, with 13 bases in between. The CDR3 bases are TGTGCCTGGAGTAGTACAGGAGTGTACACTGAAGCTTTCTTT. Translated, it gives CAWSSTGVYTEAFF.

The chain couples TRBV7-3 to TRBJ2-5; TRBD1 matches 7 bases. CDR3 length: 14 residues. The germline gives CDR1 SGHTA, CDR2 FQGTGA. V shed 5 bases, J shed 3 bases, and the junction held 6 bases outside the gene matches. CDR3: CASSANRGEETQYF. The CDR3 nucleotides are TGTGCCAGCAGCGCAAACAGGGGAGAAGAGACCCAGTACTTC.

This chain connects TRBV5-1 to TRBJ1-2; TRBD1 might be the D (5 bases). V was cut by 0 bases and J by 4 bases, with 13 bases left in between. This CDR3 region has 15 residues. The germline V gene has CDR1 SGHRS and CDR2 YFSETQ. CDR3: CASSLETASFYGYTF. Here the CDR3 DNA reads TGCGCCAGCAGCTTGGAGACAGCCAGTTTCTATGGCTACACCTTC.

The chain has TRBV12-5 and TRBJ1-4; possibly TRBD1 for D (5 bases). There are 13 residues in the CDR3. Trimming cost V 5 bases and J 9 bases, with 13 bases left between them. Germline lookup yields CDR1 LGHNT and CDR2 FRNRAP. The CDR3: CASGPQEGKKLFF. CDR3 DNA: TGTGCTAGTGGTCCCCAGGAGGGGAAAAAACTGTTTTTT.

V is TRBV12-3 or TRBV12-4 and J is TRBJ1-1; D is unclear. The length of the CDR3 is 12 residues. V was cut by 8 bases and J by 6 bases, with 13 bases left in between. Here the CDR3 reads CASCRITAEAFF. In nucleotides, the CDR3 is TGTGCCAGCTGCCGGATCACAGCTGAAGCTTTCTTT.